This T cell receptor (beta chain) was sequenced in a study of blood T cell repertoires in COVID-19. There are 17 residues in the CDR3. CDR1 and CDR2 (germline): SGHRS, YFSETQ. The V and J ends lost 4 bases and 10 bases, in that order; junction bases with no gene match: 17. Sequenced by immunoSEQ multiplex PCR; TCRdb stores in-frame clones only, minus some. The data contain roughly 260,000 clones, roughly nine tenths of them singletons. The sequencing sample was made of PBMCs or T cells enriched from blood (not recorded which). The chain has TRBV5-1 and TRBJ1-4; 9 bases are a match to TRBD1. This clonotype was sampled from a woman aged 18-35 years who had recovered from COVID-19. The CDR3 DNA is TGCGCCAGCAGCCCGTCCCGGGACAGGGAATTAACGGGAAAACTGTTTTTT. This encodes CASSPSRDRELTGKLFF.